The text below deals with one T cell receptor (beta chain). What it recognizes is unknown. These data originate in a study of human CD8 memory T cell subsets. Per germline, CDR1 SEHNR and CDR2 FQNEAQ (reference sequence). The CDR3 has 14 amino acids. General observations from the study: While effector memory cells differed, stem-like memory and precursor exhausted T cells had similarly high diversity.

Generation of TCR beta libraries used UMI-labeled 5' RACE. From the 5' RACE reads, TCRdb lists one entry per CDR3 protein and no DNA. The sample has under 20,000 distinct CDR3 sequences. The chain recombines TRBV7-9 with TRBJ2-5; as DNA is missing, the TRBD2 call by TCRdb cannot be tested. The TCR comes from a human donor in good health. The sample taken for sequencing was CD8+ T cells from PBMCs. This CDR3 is CASSPRGEVRTQYF.